This TCR beta chain was retrieved from a study of T cells in tuberculosis. General study findings and limits: Some low-affinity tetramer-binding T cells may be absent from this sample.

This CDR3 region has 16 residues. The junction had 6 bases not matched to a gene; V was cut back by 0 bases and J by 1 base. Germline V CDR1 and CDR2: SGHRS, YFSETQ. TCR-alpha and TCR-beta chains were sequenced unpaired. Profiling relied on immunoSEQ multiplex PCR, and the TCRdb table lists in-frame clones only, not all of them. The sample has 85,000 to 90,000 clones; roughly 93% are singletons. Thawed, overnight-rested PBMC were stained with GMM-loaded CD1B tetramer, viability dye and anti-CD3, then sorted. The lipid loaded on the CD1B tetramers was C32 glucose monomycolate from Rhodococcus equi. The J gene is TRBJ1-1, the V gene TRBV5-1; 7 bases agree with TRBD1. The receptor was isolated from an adult woman with latent tuberculosis. Input material: CD1b-GMM tetramer-negative cells sorted from PBMCs. The CDR3 DNA is TGCGCCAGCAGCTTGGAAGGGACAGCTTGGAACACTGAAGCTTTCTTT. It encodes CASSLEGTAWNTEAFF.